Below, 17 T cell receptor beta chains from the same sample are listed, as sequenced in a study of CD8+ T cells in alopecia areata. The sequencing template was cDNA reverse transcribed from extracted RNA. Assay: immunoSEQ multiplex PCR; the TCRdb copy retains only in-frame clones and omits some. The data hold 65,000 to 95,000 clones, with roughly half observed a single time. Sequencing was carried out using NKG2D-high CD8+ T cells sorted from blood. These receptors came from a human donor with alopecia areata.

This clone came up a few times. CDR3 in DNA: TGTGCCAGCAACCCACCGGACCGAGATGAGCAGTTCTTC. This encodes CASNPPDRDEQFF. The chain employs TRBV5-6 and TRBJ2-1; D unclear. Germline CDR1 reads SGHDT; CDR2 reads YYEEEE. This CDR3 contains 13 residues. With 6 bases removed from V and 8 bases from J, the gap between germline ends came to 15 bases.

V is TRBV30 and J is TRBJ2-7; 7 bases agree with TRBD2. Germline trimming cut 1 base from V and 3 bases from J; bases unmatched to any gene: 3. The CDR3 has 13 residues. Germline V gene lookup returns CDR1 GTSNPN and CDR2 SVGIG (reference sequence). The CDR3 coding sequence is TGTGCCTGGAGTGAGGGACTAAACTACGAGCAGTACTTC. Encoded protein: CAWSEGLNYEQYF.

The chain links TRBV29-1 to TRBJ1-1; a possible D gene is TRBD1 (6 bases). The CDR3 sequence is 15 residues long. The germline V and J ends were trimmed by 0 bases and 2 bases, with 13 bases remaining between them. Germline assignment: CDR1 SQVTM and CDR2 ANQGSEA. The CDR3 region is CSVEEGQGPNTEAFF. The CDR3 DNA follows: TGCAGCGTTGAAGAGGGGCAGGGGCCTAACACTGAAGCTTTCTTT.

This rearrangement joins TRBV10-2 to TRBJ1-2; TRBD1 might be the D (5 bases). CDR1 is WSHSY and CDR2 is SAAADI in the germline V gene. The CDR3 covers 17 residues. V was cut by 3 bases and J by 8 bases, with 25 bases left in between. This CDR3 reads CASSESAGLARGVGYTF. The CDR3, as DNA: TGCGCCAGCAGTGAATCGGCAGGATTAGCGAGGGGCGTGGGCTACACCTTC.

The chain links TRBV30 to TRBJ1-2; TRBD1 matches 8 bases. CDR3 size: 13 residues. Losses at the gene ends were 4 bases for V and 4 bases for J; bases not matched to a gene: 5. The germline V gene encodes CDR1 GTSNPN and CDR2 SVGIG (reference sequence). CDR3 sequence: CAWNYRGAYGYTF. The CDR3 coding sequence is TGTGCCTGGAACTACAGGGGGGCCTATGGCTACACCTTC.

The CDR3 loop reads CAISEADSLADTQYF. Written as DNA, the CDR3 is TGTGCCATCAGTGAGGCAGACTCCTTGGCAGATACGCAGTATTTT. The chain combines TRBV10-3 with TRBJ2-3; D is undetermined. CDR1 is ENHRY, CDR2 SYGVKD, per germline. The CDR3 loop spans 15 amino acids. V dropped 2 bases and J dropped 4 bases, with 13 bases sitting between them.

The chain links TRBV5-6 to TRBJ2-7; the D is unclear. Germline CDR1 and CDR2: SGHDT and YYEEEE. Trimming stripped 0 bases from V and 3 bases from J, with 4 bases between. The CDR3 totals 12 residues. In DNA form, the CDR3 reads TGTGCCAGCAGCTTGGTTGTCTACGAGCAGTACTTC. Its protein is CASSLVVYEQYF.

This clone was found a few times. The rearrangement joins TRBV28 to TRBJ2-3; weak D call: TRBD2 (5 bases). This CDR3 has 19 residues. From germline, CDR1 is MDHEN and CDR2 SYDVKM. Trimming removed 4 bases at V and 0 bases at J, with 23 bases between. The CDR3 sequence: CASSSGLAGSKGSTDTQYF. CDR3 nucleotide sequence: TGTGCCAGCAGTTCCGGTCTAGCAGGATCAAAAGGAAGCACAGATACGCAGTATTTT. Full variable domain (outside the CDR3, taken from reference TRBV28 and TRBJ2-3): DVKVTQSSRYLVKRTGEKVFLECVQDMDHENMFWYRQDPGLGLRLIYFSYDVKMKEKGDIPEGYSVSREKKERFSLILESASTNQTSMYLCASSSGLAGSKGSTDTQYFGPGTRLTVL.

The gene calls are TRBV5-1 and TRBJ2-3, with TRBD2 as a possible D gene (6 bases). Germline V gives CDR1 SGHRS, CDR2 YFSETQ. This CDR3 is 14 amino acids long. V lost 0 bases, J lost 6 bases, and 11 bases lay in between. CDR3 bases: TGCGCCAGCAGCTTGGAACTAGCAGGGGATACGCAGTATTTT. Protein product: CASSLELAGDTQYF.

The rearrangement joins TRBV6-5 to TRBJ2-7; 7 nucleotides line up with TRBD1. The ends lost 6 bases at V and 3 bases at J; junction bases unmatched: 2. This CDR3 is built from 12 residues. Looked up from germline, CDR1 is MNHEY and CDR2 is SVGAGI. The CDR3 region is CASSGTDYEQYF. In DNA, the CDR3 is TGTGCCAGCAGCGGGACAGACTACGAGCAGTACTTC.

In DNA form, the CDR3 reads TGTGCCAGTACAAACGGGTTGCAGCCCCAGCATTTT. Translating it yields CASTNGLQPQHF. This sequence joins TRBV19 and TRBJ1-5, with D unclear. The CDR3 runs 12 residues. Germline CDR1 reads LNHDA; CDR2 reads SQIVND (reference sequence). Trimming took off 7 bases at V and 7 bases at J, with 11 bases between the two ends.

Here the CDR3 reads CASLDWRDSTDTQYF. DNA for the CDR3: TGTGCCAGCCTCGATTGGCGGGATTCCACAGATACGCAGTATTTT. The chain links TRBV7-9 to TRBJ2-3, with a weak D call TRBD2 (6 bases). Deletions cut 8 bases from V and 2 bases from J, with 17 bases between. The CDR3 totals 15 residues. Germline loops: CDR1 SEHNR, CDR2 FQNEAQ (reference sequence).

The chain carries TRBV6-5 and TRBJ2-1, with D possibly called TRBD1 or TRBD2 (5 bases each). The germline gives CDR1 MNHEY, CDR2 SVGAGI. The CDR3 sequence is 15 residues long. V shed 6 bases and J shed 1 base, with 13 bases lying between them. CDR3 nucleotide sequence: TGTGCCAGCAGCCCGGGACCAAGATCCTACAATGAGCAGTTCTTC. Translating it yields CASSPGPRSYNEQFF.

The chain joins TRBV2 to TRBJ2-1; weak D call: TRBD2 (7 bases). This CDR3 spans 15 amino acids. Germline values: CDR1 SNHLY, CDR2 FYNNEI. The germline V and J ends were trimmed by 6 bases and 3 bases, with 15 bases remaining between them. CDR3 region: CASRSGGGLYNEQFF. CDR3 coding DNA: TGTGCCAGCAGGTCGGGGGGCGGGCTCTACAATGAGCAGTTCTTC.

The rearrangement links TRBV13 to TRBJ2-7; a weak D match, TRBD2 (6 bases). This CDR3 region has 14 residues. V lost 7 bases and J 3 bases, leaving 16 bases between the germline ends. Germline loops: CDR1 PRHDT, CDR2 FYEKMQ (reference sequence). CDR3 sequence: CASTQDGGVYEQYF. The CDR3, as DNA: TGTGCCAGCACCCAAGACGGAGGGGTCTACGAGCAGTACTTC.

This chain uses TRBV5-1 with TRBJ1-5; weak D call: TRBD1 (5 bases). Trimming pared 4 bases from V and 2 bases from J, leaving 7 bases between. From germline, CDR1 is SGHRS and CDR2 YFSETQ. This CDR3 contains 13 residues. This CDR3 reads CASSATGNQPQHF. CDR3 DNA: TGCGCCAGCAGCGCGACAGGCAATCAGCCCCAGCATTTT.

The chain carries TRBV28 and TRBJ2-7, with a tentative D call TRBD1 (6 bases). The CDR3 totals 14 residues. Germline-derived CDR1 and CDR2 are MDHEN and SYDVKM. V was clipped by 6 bases and J by 4 bases, with 16 bases between them. The CDR3 sequence: CASRQSTGPYEQYF. The CDR3 nucleotides read TGTGCCAGCAGACAGTCGACAGGACCGTACGAGCAGTACTTC.